Below are 19 T cell receptor beta chains sequenced from a single sample in a study of control samples from healthy donors and cancer patients. Profiled with immunoSEQ multiplex PCR; TCRdb holds only in-frame clones, not every one. Seen here are roughly 450,000 clones, approximately 92% observed once, and the top ten hold 5% to 8%. Input material: PBMCs. The receptor source for this set is a middle-aged man with head and neck cancer.

The genes are TRBV19 and TRBJ2-5; 9 nucleotides agree with TRBD1. Germline V CDR1 and CDR2: LNHDA, SQIVND (reference sequence). With V trimmed by 3 bases and J by 6 bases, 11 bases remained unmatched. The CDR3 is made up of 16 amino acids. CDR3 nucleotide sequence: TGTGCCAGTAGTATCAACGCGGGACAGGGTGTGCAGACCCAGTACTTC. This encodes CASSINAGQGVQTQYF.

The chain is built from TRBV5-1 and TRBJ1-2; 7 positions match TRBD1. CDR1 is SGHRS and CDR2 is YFSETQ in the germline V gene. J lost 6 bases, V lost 2 bases, and 7 bases had no gene match. This CDR3 is built from 14 residues. This CDR3 reads CASSLARQGDGYTF. In nucleotides, the CDR3 is TGCGCCAGCAGCTTAGCACGACAGGGAGATGGCTACACCTTC.

The chain recombines TRBV12-3 or TRBV12-4 with TRBJ1-2; 7 bases match TRBD1. V gave up 2 bases and J gave up 13 bases; unmatched junction bases: 7. CDR3 length equals 12 residues. The CDR3 sequence: CASSLKGARTTF. CDR3 coding DNA: TGTGCCAGCAGTTTAAAGGGGGCGAGGACCACCTTC.

V gene TRBV19 combines with J gene TRBJ1-1; D not resolved. Trimming left V 10 bases short and J 0 bases short, with 21 bases between. Germline assignment: CDR1 LNHDA and CDR2 SQIVND (reference sequence). The CDR3 is 16 amino acids. This CDR3 reads CATYMSAATMNTEAFF. The CDR3 DNA follows: TGTGCCACCTATATGTCGGCGGCTACTATGAACACTGAAGCTTTCTTT.

The chain couples TRBV6-5 to TRBJ2-7; D is ambiguous. This CDR3 spans 12 amino acids. With 5 bases removed from V and 12 bases from J, the gap between germline ends came to 17 bases. Germline CDR1 MNHEY, CDR2 SVGAGI. This CDR3 reads CASSPGPTMTYF. CDR3 sequence (DNA): TGTGCCAGCAGTCCCGGGCCGACGATGACGTACTTC.

The V call is TRBV19, the J call TRBJ1-3, with TRBD1 as a possible D gene (6 bases). Germline loops: CDR1 LNHDA, CDR2 SQIVND (reference sequence). V was cut by 5 bases and J by 4 bases, with 18 bases left in between. The CDR3 covers 16 residues. The CDR3 protein is CASSPNRGAYGNTIYF. Here the CDR3 DNA reads TGTGCCAGTAGTCCCAACCGGGGGGCGTACGGAAACACCATATATTTT.

The V gene is TRBV4-1, the J gene TRBJ1-1, with D maybe TRBD1 (6 bases). CDR1 is MGHRA and CDR2 is YSYEKL in the germline V gene. The CDR3 has 13 residues. The V end lost 2 bases, the J end lost 3 bases, and 7 bases lay between the germline ends. The CDR3 coding sequence is TGCGCCAGCAGCCAACAGGGGTACACTGAAGCTTTCTTT. Encoded protein: CASSQQGYTEAFF.

CDR3 in amino acids: CASSFGTDGANVLTF. The CDR3 coding sequence is TGTGCCAGCAGCTTTGGGACGGACGGGGCCAACGTCCTGACTTTC. The chain links TRBV11-3 to TRBJ2-6; possibly TRBD1 or TRBD2 for D (5 bases each). Germline loops: CDR1 SGHNT, CDR2 YENEEA. Trimming removed 3 bases from V and 4 bases from J, with 10 bases in between. The CDR3 is 15 amino acids. Together with reference TRBV11-3 and TRBJ2-6, the CDR3 gives the full variable domain: EAGVVQSPRYKIIEKKQPVAFWCNPISGHNTLYWYLQNLGQGPELLIRYENEEAVDDSQLPKDRFSAERLKGVDSTLKIQPAELGDSAVYLCASSFGTDGANVLTFGAGSRLTVL.

A single count supports this clone. V usage is TRBV9 and J usage is TRBJ2-3, with 10 bases that match TRBD2. CDR1 SGDLS and CDR2 YYNGEE come from the germline V gene. This CDR3 region has 17 residues. V was clipped by 3 bases and J by 0 bases; unmatched bases: 7. The CDR3: CASSETSGATSTDTQYF. CDR3 in DNA: TGTGCCAGCAGCGAAACTAGCGGGGCCACTAGCACAGATACGCAGTATTTT.

The chain employs TRBV5-5 and TRBJ2-1; the match to TRBD2 covers 10 bases. The CDR3 length is 16 residues. Germline V gene lookup returns CDR1 SGHKS and CDR2 YYEKEE (reference sequence). J lost 8 bases, V lost 4 bases, and 12 bases had no gene match. CDR3 DNA: TGTGCCAGCAGCCGCACAGCTAGCGGGGGCCGGGATGAGCAGTTCTTC. It encodes CASSRTASGGRDEQFF.

The rearrangement uses TRBV25-1 and TRBJ1-4; 10 bases map to TRBD1. CDR1 is MGHDK, CDR2 SYGVNS, per germline. V lost 6 bases, J lost 4 bases, and 2 bases stayed unmatched. The CDR3 is 14 amino acids. The CDR3 loop is CASRGDRGNEKLFF. CDR3 in DNA: TGTGCCAGCAGAGGGGACAGGGGTAATGAAAAACTGTTTTTT.

This chain uses TRBV29-1 with TRBJ2-2; 9 nucleotides line up with TRBD1. The trim removed 0 bases at V and 4 bases at J, leaving 9 bases unmatched. This CDR3 contains 17 residues. Per the germline V gene, CDR1 is SQVTM and CDR2 is ANQGSEA. The CDR3 loop is CSVEDRGDRVGTGELFF. The CDR3 DNA reads as TGCAGCGTTGAAGATCGGGGGGACAGGGTAGGCACCGGGGAGCTGTTTTTT.

This chain links TRBV13 with TRBJ1-1; D gene uncertain. The V end lost 2 bases, the J end lost 6 bases, and 13 bases lay between the germline ends. This CDR3 contains 14 residues. Germline values: CDR1 PRHDT, CDR2 FYEKMQ (reference sequence). Here the CDR3 DNA reads TGTGCCAGCAGCTTACTTCCGGGAAGCTCTGAAGCTTTCTTT. Its protein product is CASSLLPGSSEAFF.

The chain couples TRBV2 to TRBJ1-3; D gene ambiguous. V was cut by 9 bases and J by 4 bases, with 10 bases left in between. This CDR3 comprises 12 residues. The germline CDR1 and CDR2 sequences are SNHLY and FYNNEI. CDR3 bases: TGTGCCAGTCGACTAAACGGAAACACCATATATTTT. It codes for CASRLNGNTIYF.

The rearrangement joins TRBV9 to TRBJ1-1, with TRBD1 matching 7 bases. Germline loops: CDR1 SGDLS, CDR2 YYNGEE. The CDR3 spans 17 residues. The V gene end was trimmed by 3 bases and the J gene end by 1 base; junction bases not matched to a gene: 12. CDR3 region: CASSAKRGGTQNTEAFF. CDR3 sequence (DNA): TGTGCCAGCAGCGCAAAGAGAGGGGGCACTCAGAACACTGAAGCTTTCTTT.

The chain employs TRBV27 and TRBJ1-2, with 8 bases aligning to TRBD1. The germline V gene has CDR1 MNHEY and CDR2 SMNVEV (reference sequence). This CDR3 has 15 residues. With V trimmed by 4 bases and J by 0 bases, 4 bases remained unmatched. CDR3 region: CASSSDRGANYGYTF. In nucleotides, the CDR3 is TGTGCCAGCAGTTCAGACAGGGGAGCTAACTATGGCTACACCTTC.

V is TRBV4-2 and J is TRBJ1-6, with D uncertain. Germline lookup yields CDR1 LGHNA and CDR2 YNFKEQ. The CDR3 covers 15 residues. Deletions cut 0 bases from V and 4 bases from J, with 7 bases between. The CDR3 coding sequence is TGTGCCAGCAGCCAAGATCGACGGTATAATTCACCCCTCCACTTT. It specifies CASSQDRRYNSPLHF.

This clone was observed a few times. The chain has TRBV19 and TRBJ1-2, with D possibly TRBD1 on 5 matching bases. Germline CDR1 LNHDA, CDR2 SQIVND (reference sequence). CDR3 length: 16 residues. The germline V and J ends were trimmed by 3 bases and 2 bases, with 16 bases remaining between them. CDR3 sequence reads: CASSILTGTANYGYTF. Written as DNA, the CDR3 is TGTGCCAGTAGTATCCTCACCGGGACGGCCAACTATGGCTACACCTTC.

The rearrangement joins TRBV16 to TRBJ1-5; 9 nucleotides agree with TRBD1. V trimming: 3 bases; J trimming: 4 bases; junction bases outside the gene matches: 13. Germline CDR1 reads KGHSY; CDR2 reads FQNENV. The CDR3 loop spans 18 amino acids. The CDR3 sequence is CASSQPGTGRDRNQPQHF. DNA of the CDR3: TGTGCCAGCAGCCAGCCCGGGACAGGGAGGGATCGGAATCAGCCCCAGCATTTT.